This TCR beta chain was observed in a study of OX40 agonist ivuxolimab in advanced cancers. For the study at large: Therapy given before enrollment (anti-PD-1, anti-PD-L1 or anti-CTLA-4) was allowed, and roughly 42% had some.

The data were produced by immunoSEQ multiplex PCR, yet TCRdb's version contains in-frame clones alone and is incomplete. The table lists 25,000 to 35,000 clones, about 81% of them singletons. With 5 bases removed from V and 4 bases from J, the gap between germline ends came to 18 bases. The CDR3 is 16 amino acids. Germline-derived CDR1 and CDR2 are SGHNT and YENEEA. With regard to this clone: Antigen unknown.

Study-wide results and caveats: Clones of CD4+ and CD8+ blood T cells grew by week 6 at doses of 0.1 to 3.0 mg/kg. Antigens targeted by the expanded peripheral T cells were not determined. Among patients with partial responses at 0.1-3.0 mg/kg, clonal expansion was among the lowest.

Here the sequenced sample was CD4+ or CD8+ T cells sorted from blood, taken in a trial of the OX40 agonist ivuxolimab. The chain uses TRBV11-3 and TRBJ2-1; weak D call: TRBD2 (6 bases). This clonotype was obtained from an adult with an advanced solid tumor such as melanoma, head and neck, liver or kidney cancer. The CDR3 loop reads CASSQNDVGGYNEQFF. As DNA, the CDR3 is TGTGCCAGCAGCCAAAACGACGTCGGGGGATACAATGAGCAGTTCTTC.